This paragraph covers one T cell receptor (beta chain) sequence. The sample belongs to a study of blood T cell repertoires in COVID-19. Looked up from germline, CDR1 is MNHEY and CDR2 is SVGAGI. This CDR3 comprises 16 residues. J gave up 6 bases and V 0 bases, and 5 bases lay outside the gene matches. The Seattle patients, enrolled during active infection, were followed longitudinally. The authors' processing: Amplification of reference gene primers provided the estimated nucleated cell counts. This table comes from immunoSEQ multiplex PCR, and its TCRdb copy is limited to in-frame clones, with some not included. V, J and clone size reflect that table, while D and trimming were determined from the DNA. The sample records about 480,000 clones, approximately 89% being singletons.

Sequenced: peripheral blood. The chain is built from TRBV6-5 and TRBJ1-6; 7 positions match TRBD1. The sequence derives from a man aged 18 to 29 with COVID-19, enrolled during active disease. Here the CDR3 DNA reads TGTGCCAGCAGTTACTCGACAGGGAGAGGTAATTCACCCCTCCACTTT. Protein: CASSYSTGRGNSPLHF.